The 11 T cell receptor beta chains below all came from one sample that was sequenced in a study of blood T cell repertoires in COVID-19. TCRdb's table, derived via immunoSEQ multiplex PCR, lists solely in-frame clones and lacks some. The sample comprises tens of thousands of clones, 89% of which are singletons, and under 0.4% rests with the top ten. Sequencing was done on a sample of peripheral blood. The receptors shown here come from a human donor in a cohort sampled during active COVID-19.

This chain links TRBV5-5 with TRBJ1-1; the D gene is possibly TRBD1 (6 bases). The CDR3 totals 16 residues. V lost 2 bases, J lost 4 bases, and 18 bases lay in between. CDR1 is SGHKS and CDR2 is YYEKEE in the germline V gene (reference sequence). The CDR3 DNA sequence: TGTGCCAGCAGCTTTGGTACGGCGGGGGGCAGCACTGAAGCTTTCTTT. Residues: CASSFGTAGGSTEAFF.

The CDR3 DNA reads as TGTGCCAGCTCACCGACAGACAATTCACCCCTCCACTTT. Its protein product is CASSPTDNSPLHF. This chain connects TRBV18 to TRBJ1-6, with a possible D match to TRBD1 (5 bases). With 3 bases removed from V and 7 bases from J, the gap between germline ends came to 7 bases. Germline V lookup: CDR1 KGHSH, CDR2 LQKENI. This CDR3 has 13 residues.

This clone was detected only once. CDR3 amino acids: CASRSYGQFPEAFF. The DNA for the CDR3 is TGTGCCAGCAGATCCTACGGACAGTTCCCCGAAGCTTTCTTT. The gene calls are TRBV13 and TRBJ1-1; D might be TRBD1 (6 bases). Germline V gene data show CDR1 as PRHDT and CDR2 as FYEKMQ (reference sequence). This CDR3 has 14 amino acids. Deletions cut 6 bases from V and 8 bases from J, with 19 bases between. Variable domain in full (rest from reference TRBV13 and TRBJ1-1): AAGVIQSPRHLIKEKRETATLKCYPIPRHDTVYWYQQGPGQDPQFLISFYEKMQSDKGSIPDRFSAQQFSDYHSELNMSSLELGDSALYFCASRSYGQFPEAFFGQGTRLTVV.

V usage is TRBV18 and J usage is TRBJ1-4; the D gene is possibly TRBD1 (6 bases). V gave up 4 bases and J gave up 8 bases, with 14 bases separating them. The CDR3 spans 14 residues. Germline assignment: CDR1 KGHSH and CDR2 LQKENI. CDR3 amino acids: CASSHTGFNEKLFF. In DNA, the CDR3 is TGTGCCAGCTCACACACAGGGTTTAACGAAAAACTGTTTTTT.

V is TRBV7-9 and J is TRBJ2-7, with D tentatively TRBD1 (6 bases). Germline V gene sequence: CDR1 SEHNR, CDR2 FQNEAQ (reference sequence). This CDR3 contains 16 residues. V was trimmed by 4 bases and J by 0 bases, leaving 16 bases between them. CDR3 in DNA: TGTGCCAGCAGCTCCCCCGGGCAGGGACACTCCTACGAGCAGTACTTC. It yields the protein CASSSPGQGHSYEQYF.

The gene calls are TRBV7-9 and TRBJ2-7; D may be TRBD1 (6 bases). Germline loops: CDR1 SEHNR, CDR2 FQNEAQ (reference sequence). CDR3 length: 12 residues. Trimming stripped 4 bases from V and 9 bases from J, with 13 bases between. The CDR3 DNA follows: TGTGCCAGCAGCTCCACAGGGTTTCGGCAGTACTTC. This encodes CASSSTGFRQYF.

The chain links TRBV4-2 to TRBJ2-2; 10 nucleotides line up with TRBD2. V lost 4 bases, J lost 7 bases, and 12 bases stayed unmatched. The CDR3 covers 17 residues. Germline V CDR1 and CDR2: LGHNA, YNFKEQ. This CDR3 reads CASSRTSGEYRGGELFF. CDR3 DNA sequence: TGTGCCAGCAGCCGAACTAGCGGGGAATATCGAGGCGGGGAGCTGTTTTTT.

The chain uses TRBV11-2 and TRBJ1-1; D ambiguous. V lost 3 bases and J lost 5, with 4 bases in between. This CDR3 has 11 amino acids. Looked up from germline, CDR1 is SGHAT and CDR2 is FQNNGV. CDR3: CASSFGTEAFF. DNA of the CDR3: TGTGCCAGCAGCTTCGGTACTGAAGCTTTCTTT.

This clone has a single count. This chain uses TRBV7-9 with TRBJ1-1, with D possibly being TRBD1 (5 bases). Between the trimmed V and J ends, which lost 4 bases and 5 bases, there was a span of 8 bases. Germline CDR1 SEHNR, CDR2 FQNEAQ (reference sequence). This CDR3 contains 12 residues. CDR3: CASSSGGTEAFF. The DNA of the CDR3 is TGTGCCAGCAGCTCGGGGGGGACTGAAGCTTTCTTT. The full variable domain, in which reference TRBV7-9 and TRBJ1-1 provide the parts outside the CDR3, is DTGVSQNPRHKITKRGQNVTFRCDPISEHNRLYWYRQTLGQGPEFLTYFQNEAQLEKSRLLSDRFSAERPKGSFSTLEIQRTEQGDSAMYLCASSSGGTEAFFGQGTRLTVV.

This chain joins TRBV4-3 and TRBJ2-7; D is perhaps TRBD1 (5 bases). The CDR3 is made up of 20 amino acids. Per the germline V gene, CDR1 is LGHNA and CDR2 is YSLEER. The ends were cut back, 0 bases at V and 4 bases at J, with 28 bases in the middle. CDR3 residues: CASSQDGQDWATGKRYEQYF. The CDR3 DNA sequence: TGCGCCAGCAGCCAAGACGGTCAGGATTGGGCCACAGGTAAACGGTACGAGCAGTACTTC.

V is TRBV2 and J is TRBJ2-3, with TRBD2 identical over 11 bases. Trimming took 7 bases from V and 2 from J; bases not matched to a gene: 8. The CDR3 totals 16 residues. Germline V gives CDR1 SNHLY, CDR2 FYNNEI. The CDR3 loop is CASTPRLAGLTDTQYF. CDR3 nucleotide sequence: TGTGCCAGCACCCCCCGACTAGCGGGGCTCACAGATACGCAGTATTTT.